One T cell receptor (beta chain) is described in this entry. Source study methods: Amplification of reference gene primers was used by the study to estimate nucleated cell counts. Profiling relied on immunoSEQ multiplex PCR, and the TCRdb table lists in-frame clones only, not all of them. From that table come the V and J calls and clone size; the DNA was used to work out D and trimming. The sample comprises 250,000 to 350,000 clones, around 83% of which are singletons, and approximately 1.2% rests with the top ten. This sample was taken from a study of blood T cell repertoires in COVID-19. Study in general: Material from acute and convalescent COVID-19 was sourced from the United States, Italy and Spain. T cells, B-cell-depleted T cells, or PBMCs supplied cDNA or gDNA.

CDR3 length: 12 residues. Germline V CDR1 and CDR2: SGHKS, YYEKEE (reference sequence). V was pared by 2 bases and J by 7 bases, with 2 bases of the junction left unmatched. The chain is built from TRBV5-5 and TRBJ1-2, with 7 bases identical to TRBD1. Sample: peripheral blood. The source is a woman aged 50 to 60 with acute or convalescent COVID-19. The DNA of the CDR3 is TGTGCCAGCAGCTTTCAGGGGGGTGGCTACACCTTC. This gives the protein CASSFQGGGYTF.